This T cell receptor (beta chain) was captured by sequencing in a study of blood T cell repertoires in COVID-19. About the study: Sites across the United States, Italy and Spain contributed samples from acute and convalescent COVID-19.

The table came from immunoSEQ multiplex PCR; TCRdb's copy has only in-frame clones and leaves some out. The sample has 150,000 to 180,000 clones; roughly nine tenths are singletons. The origin of this receptor is a man aged 45-65 years with acute or convalescent COVID-19. The sequenced sample was peripheral blood.

The CDR3 loop reads CASSVDRGLAGRSGELFF. In nucleotides, the CDR3 is TGTGCCAGCAGCGTAGATAGGGGACTAGCGGGACGCTCCGGGGAGCTGTTTTTT. The V call is TRBV9, the J call TRBJ2-2, with 13 bases aligning to TRBD2. This CDR3 is 18 amino acids long. CDR1 is SGDLS, CDR2 YYNGEE, per germline. Trimming removed 0 bases from V and 6 bases from J; junction bases left unmatched: 8.